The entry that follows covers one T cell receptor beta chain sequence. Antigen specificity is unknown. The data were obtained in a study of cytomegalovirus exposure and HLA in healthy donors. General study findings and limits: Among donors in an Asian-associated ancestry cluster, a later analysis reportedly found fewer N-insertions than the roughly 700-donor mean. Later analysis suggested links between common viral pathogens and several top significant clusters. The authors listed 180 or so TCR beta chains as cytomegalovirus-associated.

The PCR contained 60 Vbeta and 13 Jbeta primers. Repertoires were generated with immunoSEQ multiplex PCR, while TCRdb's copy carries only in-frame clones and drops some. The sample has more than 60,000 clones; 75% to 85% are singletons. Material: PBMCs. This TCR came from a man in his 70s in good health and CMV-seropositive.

The CDR3 loop reads CASSQFRVSYEQYF. The CDR3 DNA reads TGCGCCAGCAGCCAATTCAGGGTCTCCTACGAGCAGTACTTC. The chain recombines TRBV4-1 with TRBJ2-7; D is perhaps TRBD1 (5 bases). The CDR3 runs to 14 residues. The V gene's germline CDR1 is MGHRA and CDR2 YSYEKL. V lost 2 bases to trimming and J lost 0 bases, with 8 bases between them.